The present entry profiles one TCR beta chain with its context. Here immunoSEQ multiplex PCR was the method, and the copy in TCRdb shows in-frame clones only, minus some. The repertoire holds around 41,000 clones, over 80% seen once, with roughly 40% in the top ten. This specimen belongs to a study of blood T cell repertoires in COVID-19. As for the study in general: Material from acute and convalescent COVID-19 was sourced from the United States, Italy and Spain. T cells, B-cell-depleted T cells, or PBMCs supplied cDNA or gDNA.

This CDR3 is 14 amino acids long. Germline V CDR1 and CDR2: SGHRS, YFSETQ. V was cut by 4 bases and J by 10 bases, with 15 bases left in between. The receptor was derived from a woman at least 80 years old with acute or convalescent COVID-19. V usage is TRBV5-1 and J usage is TRBJ1-6; D remains ambiguous. The sample was peripheral blood. In DNA, the CDR3 is TGCGCCAGCAGCCTTGAGGAGCTTGGGTCACCCCTCCACTTT. Protein product: CASSLEELGSPLHF.